These 32 T cell receptor beta chains share one sample of origin, sequenced in a study of blood T cell repertoires in COVID-19. TCRdb's copy holds only in-frame clones and misses some; the assay was immunoSEQ multiplex PCR. Here the sample spans about 190,000 clones, 76% being singletons. What was sequenced was PBMCs or T cells enriched from blood (not recorded which). The source is a woman aged 50 to 65 with acute COVID-19.

This chain connects TRBV30 to TRBJ2-3; maybe TRBD2 (5 bases). Germline CDR1 GTSNPN, CDR2 SVGIG (reference sequence). Trimming took 0 bases from V and 6 from J, leaving 13 bases between them. This CDR3 has 14 residues. The CDR3 is CAWSVGSSQDTQYF. CDR3 DNA: TGTGCCTGGAGTGTAGGGAGCAGTCAGGATACGCAGTATTTT.

This clone was recorded many times. The J gene is TRBJ1-3, the V gene TRBV6-5; D gene unclear. This CDR3 comprises 14 residues. Trimming took 6 bases from V and 0 from J, leaving 9 bases between them. In germline, CDR1 is MNHEY, CDR2 SVGAGI. DNA for the CDR3: TGTGCCAGCAGAGCACCGAGCTCTGGAAACACCATATATTTT. It specifies CASRAPSSGNTIYF.

In this sample, this clone turned up a few times. The CDR3 loop is CASSYEYQGGDEKLFF. As DNA, the CDR3 is TGTGCCAGCAGTTACGAGTATCAGGGAGGGGATGAAAAACTGTTTTTT. The chain is built from TRBV6-5 and TRBJ1-4; D is perhaps TRBD1 (5 bases). In germline, CDR1 is MNHEY, CDR2 SVGAGI. V was clipped by 2 bases and J by 6 bases, with 16 bases between them. This CDR3 spans 16 amino acids.

CDR3 protein: CASSEETGVGGYTF. In nucleotides, the CDR3 is TGTGCCAGCAGTGAAGAGACAGGGGTCGGTGGCTACACCTTC. The V gene is TRBV2, the J gene TRBJ1-2; 8 bases agree with TRBD1. J lost 7 bases, V lost 1 base, and 5 bases had no gene match. The V gene's germline CDR1 is SNHLY and CDR2 FYNNEI. CDR3 length: 14 residues.

The rearrangement links TRBV7-3 to TRBJ2-3; D may be TRBD2 (5 bases). Germline values: CDR1 SGHTA, CDR2 FQGTGA. Between the trimmed V and J ends, which lost 1 base and 3 bases, there was a span of 11 bases. There are 15 residues in the CDR3. CDR3 DNA sequence: TGTGCCAGCAGCTTAAGTGGCGGGTGGACAGATACGCAGTATTTT. This gives the protein CASSLSGGWTDTQYF.

This clone was picked up a small number of times. The chain carries TRBV5-1 and TRBJ2-5, with TRBD1 identical over 9 bases. Germline V gene data show CDR1 as SGHRS and CDR2 as YFSETQ. J was trimmed by 2 bases and V by 4 bases; bases with no gene match: 12. The CDR3 extends over 17 amino acids. The CDR3 sequence is CASSRGGQGGWQETQYF. The CDR3 coding sequence is TGCGCCAGCAGCCGAGGGGGACAGGGAGGATGGCAAGAGACCCAGTACTTC.

Only one count was recorded for this clone. The CDR3 region is CASSFPLGGGRETQYF. The CDR3 DNA is TGTGCCAGCAGCTTCCCCCTTGGGGGGGGGCGGGAGACCCAGTACTTC. The gene calls are TRBV7-9 and TRBJ2-5, with D possibly matching TRBD2 (7 bases). Germline-derived CDR1 and CDR2 are SEHNR and FQNEAQ (reference sequence). The CDR3 is made up of 16 amino acids. V was cut by 3 bases and J by 5 bases, with 19 bases left in between.

This clone was counted between two and nine times. The J gene is TRBJ2-3, the V gene TRBV6-5, with 7 bases matching TRBD2. From germline, CDR1 is MNHEY and CDR2 SVGAGI. After removal of 6 bases from V and 5 bases from J, the junction contained 5 bases not matched to a gene. The CDR3 is 13 residues long. The CDR3 loop is CASRLATKDTQYF. The CDR3 nucleotides read TGTGCCAGCAGACTAGCGACGAAAGATACGCAGTATTTT.

The V and J genes are TRBV4-3 and TRBJ1-2, with TRBD1 matching over 10 bases. The CDR3 extends over 16 amino acids. The V gene end was trimmed by 1 base and the J gene end by 7 bases; junction bases not matched to a gene: 9. Looked up from germline, CDR1 is LGHNA and CDR2 is YSLEER. In DNA, the CDR3 is TGCGCCAGCAGCCAAGCCAGGGACAGGGGAGGGTTTGGCTACACCTTC. Translation gives CASSQARDRGGFGYTF.

The CDR3 sequence is CASRGLPGLAGETQYF. The CDR3, as DNA: TGTGCCAGCAGAGGTCTCCCGGGACTAGCGGGGGAGACCCAGTACTTC. The rearrangement links TRBV2 to TRBJ2-5, with 13 nucleotides matching TRBD2. This CDR3 is built from 16 residues. The V segment lost 6 bases and the J segment 5 bases; nucleotides outside the gene matches: 9. CDR1 is SNHLY and CDR2 is FYNNEI in the germline V gene.

The chain recombines TRBV6-5 with TRBJ2-3; 9 positions match TRBD2. Germline CDR1 and CDR2: MNHEY and SVGAGI. CDR3 length equals 15 residues. Losses at the gene ends were 6 bases for V and 4 bases for J; bases not matched to a gene: 8. CDR3 DNA: TGTGCCAGCAGCTCCCCGCGGGGGGGCCCAGATACGCAGTATTTT. Its protein product is CASSSPRGGPDTQYF.

The chain uses TRBV11-1 and TRBJ2-1; D is possibly TRBD1 (5 bases). Per germline, CDR1 SGHAT and CDR2 FQDESV (reference sequence). V shed 5 bases and J shed 3 bases, with 17 bases lying between them. This CDR3 spans 16 amino acids. CDR3 sequence reads: CASSPRAGGGYNEQFF. CDR3 in DNA: TGTGCCAGCAGCCCCAGGGCCGGCGGCGGCTACAATGAGCAGTTCTTC.

This clone was observed at least ten times. CDR3 in amino acids: CASSERQGLGPWSYTF. CDR3 bases: TGTGCCAGCAGTGAGAGACAGGGGCTGGGTCCATGGAGCTACACCTTC. The V gene is TRBV2, the J gene TRBJ1-2, with 8 bases aligning to TRBD1. The germline gives CDR1 SNHLY, CDR2 FYNNEI. The CDR3 is 16 amino acids. V was pared by 3 bases and J by 9 bases, with 15 bases of the junction left unmatched.

CDR3 sequence (DNA): TGTGCCAGCAGTGAAATGGTTAGCTCCTACAATGAGCAGTTCTTC. This translates into CASSEMVSSYNEQFF. This rearrangement joins TRBV6-4 to TRBJ2-1; D gene uncertain. V lost 3 bases and J lost 0, with 9 bases in between. There are 15 residues in the CDR3. Germline values: CDR1 MRHNA, CDR2 SNTAGT.

This chain links TRBV6-4 with TRBJ1-6, with TRBD1 matching 7 bases. The CDR3 runs to 15 residues. The V and J ends lost 0 bases and 9 bases, in that order; junction bases with no gene match: 5. CDR1 and CDR2 (germline): MRHNA, SNTAGT. CDR3 bases: TGTGCCAGCAGTGACTCGGGAGACAGGGCTTCACCCCTCCACTTT. Amino acid sequence: CASSDSGDRASPLHF.

The V and J genes are TRBV24-1 and TRBJ1-5, with 7 bases fitting TRBD1. J gave up 2 bases and V 2 bases, and 8 bases lay outside the gene matches. Germline V gene data show CDR1 as KGHDR and CDR2 as SFDVKD. The CDR3 extends over 17 amino acids. The CDR3 nucleotides are TGTGCCACCAGTGATTCTGCAGGGGGAGGAGGCAATCAGCCCCAGCATTTT. This translates into CATSDSAGGGGNQPQHF.

This clone was observed a handful of times. V gene TRBV7-9 combines with J gene TRBJ2-5; 7 bases are a match to TRBD1. Germline CDR1 SEHNR, CDR2 FQNEAQ (reference sequence). The CDR3 contains 17 residues. J gave up 5 bases and V 5 bases, and 17 bases lay outside the gene matches. CDR3 sequence reads: CASSGKKTGRSRETQYF. In DNA form, the CDR3 reads TGTGCCAGCAGCGGTAAAAAGACAGGGCGGTCTAGGGAGACCCAGTACTTC.

The chain carries TRBV3-1 (or the pseudogene TRBV3-2) and TRBJ2-5; TRBD2 aligns across 9 bases. The CDR3 length is 15 residues. Germline assignment: CDR1 LGHDT and CDR2 YNNKEL (reference sequence). The ends lost 2 bases at V and 5 bases at J; junction bases unmatched: 6. For the CDR3, the DNA is TGTGCCAGCAGCCAACCTAGCGGGGTAACGGAGACCCAGTACTTC. Residues: CASSQPSGVTETQYF.

This clone has more than one count but fewer than ten. CDR3 in DNA: TGTGCCAGCAGCGCAGGGACAGGGGGCGGAGATACGCAGTATTTT. Protein: CASSAGTGGGDTQYF. The genes are TRBV13 and TRBJ2-3; 12 nucleotides agree with TRBD1. Trimming took 5 bases from V and 5 from J; bases not matched to a gene: 5. The CDR3 is 15 residues long. Germline CDR1 and CDR2: PRHDT and FYEKMQ (reference sequence).

The rearrangement links TRBV2 to TRBJ1-5, with D possibly matching TRBD1 (6 bases). Germline-derived CDR1 and CDR2 are SNHLY and FYNNEI. Trimming took off 6 bases at V and 2 bases at J, with 14 bases between the two ends. This CDR3 contains 15 residues. CDR3 protein: CASSPDRIGNQPQHF. For the CDR3, the DNA is TGTGCCAGCAGCCCGGACAGAATAGGCAATCAGCCCCAGCATTTT.

V and J are TRBV7-2 and TRBJ2-1; TRBD2 aligns across 8 bases. V gave up 1 base and J gave up 2 bases; unmatched junction bases: 4. The CDR3 has 16 amino acids. Germline V gene lookup returns CDR1 SGHTA and CDR2 FQGNSA. The CDR3 DNA follows: TGTGCCAGCAGCTTAGGCCGGGGGGGACCCTACAATGAGCAGTTCTTC. The encoded protein is CASSLGRGGPYNEQFF.

The chain is built from TRBV4-2 and TRBJ1-5; D is unresolved. V was shortened by 3 bases and J by 5 bases, with 14 bases between the two germline ends. The CDR3 sequence is 15 residues long. Germline V gene sequence: CDR1 LGHNA, CDR2 YNFKEQ. The DNA for the CDR3 is TGTGCCAGCAGCCAGGGAGGCAGCTCCTATCAGCCCCAGCATTTT. This sequence encodes CASSQGGSSYQPQHF.

The sample holds one count of this clone. CDR3 protein: CASSLDGGGPRNEQYV. CDR3 bases: TGTGCCAGCAGCTTGGATGGCGGCGGGCCTAGGAACGAGCAGTACGTC. The J gene is TRBJ2-7, the V gene TRBV5-4; tentatively, D is TRBD2 (5 bases). V lost 0 bases and J lost 5, with 18 bases in between. CDR1 and CDR2 (germline): SGHNT, YYREEE (reference sequence). The CDR3 loop spans 16 amino acids.

The chain links TRBV7-3 to TRBJ2-5; D remains unclear. Trimming took off 0 bases at V and 3 bases at J, with 17 bases between the two ends. The CDR3 contains 17 residues. The germline V gene encodes CDR1 SGHTA and CDR2 FQGTGA. CDR3 nucleotide sequence: TGTGCCAGCAGCTTAACCTCGAGAGGCGAGCAAAAAGAGACCCAGTACTTC. Translation: CASSLTSRGEQKETQYF.

To note about this clone: This sample includes further DNA sequences coding for the same CDR3. The chain carries TRBV5-6 and TRBJ1-6; TRBD1 matches at 10 bases. Trimming took 4 bases from V and 7 from J; bases not matched to a gene: 5. This CDR3 is built from 15 residues. In germline, CDR1 is SGHDT, CDR2 YYEEEE. CDR3 residues: CASSPGQGRNSPLHF. Written as DNA, the CDR3 is TGTGCCAGCAGCCCGGGACAGGGGAGGAATTCACCCCTCCACTTT.

This chain connects TRBV9 to TRBJ1-5, with TRBD1 as a possible D gene (6 bases). This CDR3 spans 17 amino acids. CDR1 and CDR2 (germline): SGDLS, YYNGEE. Trimming cost V 0 bases and J 0 bases, with 13 bases left between them. CDR3 region: CASSVEGQGFSNQPQHF. The DNA of the CDR3 is TGTGCCAGCAGCGTAGAGGGACAAGGGTTTAGCAATCAGCCCCAGCATTTT. The whole variable domain, remainder taken from reference TRBV9 and TRBJ1-5, is DSGVTQTPKHLITATGQRVTLRCSPRSGDLSVYWYQQSLDQGLQFLIQYYNGEERAKGNILERFSAQQFPDLHSELNLSSLELGDSALYFCASSVEGQGFSNQPQHFGDGTRLSIL.

The chain employs TRBV7-8 and TRBJ1-3, with D maybe TRBD1 (6 bases). The CDR3 covers 14 residues. Germline CDR1 reads SGHVS; CDR2 reads FQNEAQ. V was shortened by 5 bases and J by 1 base, with 9 bases between the two germline ends. The DNA for the CDR3 is TGTGCCAGCAGCAAACAGGGATCTGGAAACACCATATATTTT. As protein: CASSKQGSGNTIYF.

This rearrangement joins TRBV19 to TRBJ1-2; 10 bases fit TRBD1. Looked up from germline, CDR1 is LNHDA and CDR2 is SQIVND (reference sequence). CDR3 length equals 14 residues. J gave up 5 bases and V 6 bases, and 6 bases lay outside the gene matches. The CDR3 region is CASSDRGQIYGYTF. The CDR3 DNA reads as TGTGCCAGTAGCGACAGGGGGCAAATTTATGGCTACACCTTC.

The V and J genes are TRBV10-2 and TRBJ2-2; 9 nucleotides agree with TRBD2. V lost 10 bases to trimming and J lost 6 bases; unmatched junction nucleotides: 12. The CDR3 consists of 15 residues. CDR1 is WSHSY and CDR2 is SAAADI in the germline V gene. The CDR3 here is CATKPERGASGELFF. The DNA for the CDR3 is TGCGCCACCAAACCGGAGCGGGGGGCGTCCGGGGAGCTGTTTTTT.

This chain links TRBV20-1 with TRBJ1-1; D remains unclear. This CDR3 contains 10 residues. Trimming left V 5 bases short and J 11 bases short, with 12 bases between. Germline loops: CDR1 DFQATT, CDR2 SNEGSKA (reference sequence). CDR3 bases: TGCAGTGCTCAATACAATTGGGCTTTCTTT. Translated: CSAQYNWAFF.

The genes are TRBV11-2 and TRBJ1-6; D is possibly TRBD1 (5 bases). CDR1 and CDR2 (germline): SGHAT, FQNNGV. The CDR3 is 15 amino acids. Trimming removed 1 base at V and 5 bases at J, with 9 bases between. CDR3 in amino acids: CASSLAGGNNSPLHF. The CDR3 DNA reads TGTGCCAGCAGCTTAGCCGGGGGAAATAATTCACCCCTCCACTTT.

This clone was seen only once. The sample has other DNA sequences that encode this CDR3 too. This chain connects TRBV4-3 to TRBJ2-6; perhaps TRBD1 as D (5 bases). Germline CDR1 is LGHNA and CDR2 is YSLEER. The length of the CDR3 is 16 residues. V gave up 0 bases and J gave up 0 bases, with 6 bases separating them. The CDR3 sequence is CASSQDRGSGANVLTF. The DNA for the CDR3 is TGCGCCAGCAGCCAAGATAGGGGCTCTGGGGCCAACGTCCTGACTTTC.